The sequence of this T cell receptor beta chain was determined in a study of CD8 T cells in Susac syndrome. About the study: When blood was drawn, patients with Susac syndrome were on intravenous immunoglobulin alone, on corticosteroids, or therapy-naive.

An amount of RNA that ranged from roughly 0.45 to 1 ug was reverse transcribed with random hexamers. The method of amplification for TCR beta CDR3 was immunoSEQ multiplex PCR, covering 54 Vbeta and 13 Jbeta. TCRdb ran MiXCR on the immunoSEQ multiplex PCR reads and lists one entry per CDR3 protein. The sample has around 110,000 distinct CDR3 sequences, just under 95% seen once. In blood CD8+ and CD4+ T cells, TCR beta underwent sequencing. Patients with Susac syndrome fulfilled recently defined diagnostic criteria for definite or probable disease. Germline trimming cut 6 bases from V and 14 bases from J; bases unmatched to any gene: 9. The germline CDR1 and CDR2 sequences are MNHNY and SVGAGI (reference sequence). CDR3 size: 12 residues.

The TCR was taken from a human donor with Susac syndrome. Input material: CD8+ T cells from PBMCs. The J gene is TRBJ1-1, the V gene TRBV6-6, with TRBD1 matching over 10 bases. The CDR3, as DNA: TGTGCCAGCAGACCCTCAGGGACAGGGGCCTTCTTT. It yields the protein CASRPSGTGAFF.